One and the same sample provided the 28 T cell receptor beta chains below, sequenced in a study of T cells in Graves' hyperthyroidism and ophthalmopathy. What was amplified from RNA transcripts were TCR beta CDR3 regions. In the first-round RT-PCR of the TCR CDR3, the HTBI primer set was used. TCRdb re-called the multiplex PCR reads with MiXCR, one entry per CDR3 protein. In the table there are about 360,000 distinct CDR3 sequences, about 20% of which are singletons. Sequencing used blood. These receptors were collected from a young woman with Graves' hyperthyroidism.

This sequence joins TRBV12-5 and TRBJ2-7; 8 bases fit TRBD1. CDR3 length: 12 residues. The V gene end was trimmed by 6 bases and the J gene end by 4 bases; junction bases not matched to a gene: 2. Germline V gene lookup returns CDR1 LGHNT and CDR2 FRNRAP. CDR3 in DNA: TGTGCTAGTGGGACAGGGGCTTACGAGCAGTACTTC. Protein: CASGTGAYEQYF.

This clonotype was picked up many times. V usage is TRBV30 and J usage is TRBJ1-2, with D unresolved. V was cut by 0 bases and J by 4 bases, with 3 bases left in between. Per germline, CDR1 GTSNPN and CDR2 SVGIG (reference sequence). The CDR3 consists of 11 residues. The CDR3 is CAWSVTYGYTF. In DNA, the CDR3 is TGTGCCTGGAGTGTAACCTATGGCTACACCTTC.

The rearrangement links TRBV7-2 to TRBJ2-5; the D gene could be TRBD1 or TRBD2 (5 bases each). With 6 bases removed from V and 5 bases from J, the gap between germline ends came to 13 bases. Germline CDR1 is SGHTA and CDR2 is FQGNSA. There are 13 residues in the CDR3. In DNA form, the CDR3 reads TGTGCCAGCAGACAAGCAGGGACGGAGACCCAGTACTTC. This sequence encodes CASRQAGTETQYF. The complete variable domain, with remaining parts taken from reference TRBV7-2 and TRBJ2-5, reads GAGVSQSPSNKVTEKGKDVELRCDPISGHTALYWYRQSLGQGLEFLIYFQGNSAPDKSGLPSDRFSAERTGGSVSTLTIQRTQQEDSAVYLCASRQAGTETQYFGPGTRLLVL.

This clonotype has ten or more counts. This sequence joins TRBV11-2 and TRBJ2-7; perhaps TRBD2 as D (5 bases). V was shortened by 6 bases and J by 3 bases, with 12 bases between the two germline ends. This CDR3 region has 13 residues. From germline, CDR1 is SGHAT and CDR2 FQNNGV. The CDR3 sequence: CASRRGEDYEQYF. In DNA form, the CDR3 reads TGTGCCAGCAGACGGGGAGAGGACTACGAGCAGTACTTC. The entire variable domain, with the rest obtained from reference TRBV11-2 and TRBJ2-7, is as follows: EAGVAQSPRYKIIEKRQSVAFWCNPISGHATLYWYQQILGQGPKLLIQFQNNGVVDDSQLPKDRFSAERLKGVDSTLKIQPAKLEDSAVYLCASRRGEDYEQYFGPGTRLTVT.

This clonotype was recorded at least ten times. V is TRBV28 and J is TRBJ2-2, with TRBD2 matching over 8 bases. The CDR3 covers 14 residues. V lost 7 bases and J lost 5; bases outside the gene matches: 6. The V gene's germline CDR1 is MDHEN and CDR2 SYDVKM. CDR3 bases: TGTGCCAGCAATTCGGGACTAGTGACCGGGGAGCTGTTTTTT. Translated, it gives CASNSGLVTGELFF.

This clonotype was counted ten times or more. This sequence joins TRBV4-1 and TRBJ2-4; 9 bases agree with TRBD1. V lost 0 bases to trimming and J lost 0 bases; unmatched junction nucleotides: 3. The CDR3 contains 17 residues. Germline CDR1 is MGHRA and CDR2 is YSYEKL. This CDR3 is CASSQDRDRVAKNIQYF. The CDR3 nucleotides are TGCGCCAGCAGCCAAGATCGGGACAGGGTAGCCAAAAACATTCAGTACTTC.

This clonotype has at least ten counts. The chain has TRBV20-1 and TRBJ1-5, with unresolved D. Germline assignment: CDR1 DFQATT and CDR2 SNEGSKA (reference sequence). This CDR3 has 14 residues. V was trimmed by 2 bases and J by 2 bases, leaving 10 bases between them. CDR3 nucleotide sequence: TGCAGTGCTAGACGGTTTGTTGGCAATCAGCCCCAGCATTTT. Protein sequence: CSARRFVGNQPQHF.

This clonotype was counted at least ten times. This rearrangement joins TRBV12-3 or TRBV12-4 to TRBJ2-7; 9 nucleotides align to TRBD1. This CDR3 contains 15 residues. V shed 5 bases and J 0 bases; nucleotides not matched to a gene: 5. In nucleotides, the CDR3 is TGTGCCAGCAGTGAACCGGGACAGGGCTCCTACGAGCAGTACTTC. Translated, it gives CASSEPGQGSYEQYF.

This clonotype was recorded at least ten times. The gene calls are TRBV27 and TRBJ2-5; D possibly corresponds to TRBD2 (5 bases). Between the trimmed V and J ends, which lost 6 bases and 5 bases, there was a span of 13 bases. The CDR3 sequence is 13 residues long. Germline V gene sequence: CDR1 MNHEY, CDR2 SMNVEV (reference sequence). CDR3 in DNA: TGTGCCAGCAGAGGTATCCCGGGGGAGACCCAGTACTTC. It translates to CASRGIPGETQYF.

This clonotype was picked up many times. The CDR3 reads CASSQDGSRDPRTEAFF. In DNA form, the CDR3 reads TGTGCCAGCAGCCAAGATGGATCGAGGGACCCGAGGACTGAAGCTTTCTTT. The genes are TRBV3-1 and TRBJ1-1; D might be TRBD1 (5 bases). The germline gives CDR1 LGHDT, CDR2 YNNKEL (reference sequence). The CDR3 runs 17 residues. V lost 0 bases, J lost 5 bases, and 19 bases lay in between.

This clonotype was seen at least ten times. The chain couples TRBV6-1 to TRBJ2-5; maybe TRBD2 (6 bases). Germline V gene data show CDR1 as MNHNS and CDR2 as SASEGT. V lost 8 bases, J lost 5 bases, and 18 bases lay in between. The CDR3 spans 14 residues. The CDR3 sequence: CASRAGPPWETQYF. The CDR3 DNA reads TGTGCCAGCCGGGCGGGGCCCCCGTGGGAGACCCAGTACTTC.

This clonotype was recorded many times. For the CDR3, the DNA is TGTGCCAGCAATCCGGACAGGGCTTTTAATCAGCCCCAGCATTTT. Encoded protein: CASNPDRAFNQPQHF. The chain has TRBV19 and TRBJ1-5; 8 bases are a match to TRBD1. V gave up 9 bases and J gave up 4 bases; unmatched junction bases: 11. The length of the CDR3 is 15 residues. The germline CDR1 and CDR2 sequences are LNHDA and SQIVND (reference sequence).

The rearrangement links TRBV3-1 to TRBJ2-7; 7 bases are a match to TRBD1. This CDR3 contains 15 residues. Germline CDR1 is LGHDT and CDR2 is YNNKEL (reference sequence). J lost 6 bases, V lost 0 bases, and 8 bases had no gene match. Here the CDR3 DNA reads TGTGCCAGCAGCCAAGATTGGGGACAGCTCTCCGAGCAGTACTTC. It is translated as CASSQDWGQLSEQYF.

This clonotype showed up many times. CDR3 nucleotides: TGTGCCACCAGTTGGACAGAGCGCTACTATGGCTACACCTTC. Translation gives CATSWTERYYGYTF. V is TRBV24-1 and J is TRBJ1-2; tentatively, D is TRBD1 (6 bases). This CDR3 region has 14 residues. Germline assignment: CDR1 KGHDR and CDR2 SFDVKD. Trimming removed 6 bases from V and 3 bases from J, with 13 bases in between.

Many counts were recorded for this clonotype. The chain carries TRBV6-1 and TRBJ1-1; D is ambiguous. Germline-derived CDR1 and CDR2 are MNHNS and SASEGT. The germline V and J ends were trimmed by 6 bases and 1 base, with 9 bases remaining between them. CDR3 length equals 13 residues. The CDR3 DNA reads TGTGCCAGCAGACCTCAGGAGAACACTGAAGCTTTCTTT. Protein: CASRPQENTEAFF.

This clonotype showed up just a few times. V gene TRBV28 combines with J gene TRBJ1-5; TRBD1 aligns across 8 bases. The CDR3 loop spans 15 amino acids. Germline V lookup: CDR1 MDHEN, CDR2 SYDVKM. J gave up 5 bases and V 2 bases, and 5 bases lay outside the gene matches. The DNA for the CDR3 is TGTGCCAGCAGTTTAGAACAGGGGGTCTATCAGCCCCAGCATTTT. This gives the protein CASSLEQGVYQPQHF.

The chain employs TRBV5-1 and TRBJ1-1, with D tentatively TRBD1 (6 bases). Trimming removed 4 bases at V and 5 bases at J, with 15 bases between. This CDR3 has 14 residues. CDR1 is SGHRS, CDR2 YFSETQ, per germline. The CDR3 loop is CASSREGGRTEAFF. CDR3 DNA: TGCGCCAGCAGCCGGGAGGGGGGGAGAACTGAAGCTTTCTTT.

V usage is TRBV30 and J usage is TRBJ1-1; 8 nucleotides agree with TRBD1. V lost 5 bases and J lost 2; bases outside the gene matches: 1. The CDR3 is made up of 12 amino acids. CDR1 and CDR2 from the germline V gene are GTSNPN and SVGIG (reference sequence). This chain's CDR3 is CAWGQGNTEAFF. The CDR3 coding sequence is TGTGCCTGGGGACAGGGAAACACTGAAGCTTTCTTT.

This chain joins TRBV14 and TRBJ1-5; D is possibly TRBD1 (5 bases). In germline, CDR1 is SGHDN, CDR2 FVKESK. V was pared by 4 bases and J by 5 bases, with 15 bases between. The CDR3 is 15 residues long. DNA of the CDR3: TGTGCCAGCAGCCTAGGGGCCAGACTTGATCAGCCCCAGCATTTT. Translated, it gives CASSLGARLDQPQHF.

The table lists this clonotype with many counts. The rearrangement joins TRBV18 to TRBJ2-5, with D possibly TRBD1 on 6 matching bases. The CDR3 length is 15 residues. Germline lookup yields CDR1 KGHSH and CDR2 LQKENI. V lost 0 bases, J lost 2 bases, and 10 bases lay in between. The CDR3 DNA reads as TGTGCCAGCTCACCACCGGGGGCTAGACAAGAGACCCAGTACTTC. Its translation: CASSPPGARQETQYF.

This clonotype was observed at least ten times. V and J are TRBV12-3 or TRBV12-4 and TRBJ1-1; 7 bases fit TRBD1. Trimming cost V 0 bases and J 6 bases; bases outside gene matches: 10. The CDR3 sequence is 16 residues long. CDR3 coding DNA: TGTGCCAGCAGTTTAGCGGGAGACAGGGATAACGCTGAAGCTTTCTTT. As protein: CASSLAGDRDNAEAFF.

In this sample, this clonotype turned up many times. The gene calls are TRBV4-1 and TRBJ2-7, with no clear D. The CDR3 runs 16 residues. Germline CDR1 reads MGHRA; CDR2 reads YSYEKL. V was clipped by 1 base and J by 0 bases, with 13 bases between them. This chain's CDR3 is CASSQGDRRSSYEQYF. The CDR3 bases are TGCGCCAGCAGCCAAGGGGATCGCCGGAGCTCCTACGAGCAGTACTTC.

The chain joins TRBV9 to TRBJ1-4; unclear D gene. Deletions cut 3 bases from V and 5 bases from J, with 11 bases between. Germline V gene sequence: CDR1 SGDLS, CDR2 YYNGEE. The CDR3 is 14 residues long. The CDR3 sequence is CASSANTLNEKLFF. The DNA of the CDR3 is TGTGCCAGCAGCGCTAACACCCTAAATGAAAAACTGTTTTTT.

The V call is TRBV24-1, the J call TRBJ2-7; maybe TRBD2 (5 bases). V lost 7 bases to trimming and J lost 7 bases, with 10 bases between them. Germline V gene data show CDR1 as KGHDR and CDR2 as SFDVKD. The CDR3 extends over 11 amino acids. The CDR3 bases are TGTGCCACCAGCTCGGGGTGGGAGCAGTACTTC. It specifies CATSSGWEQYF.

This clonotype was found many times. J is TRBJ1-1 and V is TRBV6-1, with D possibly TRBD1 on 5 matching bases. The CDR3 length is 17 residues. V was clipped by 6 bases and J by 0 bases, with 20 bases between them. Germline CDR1 reads MNHNS; CDR2 reads SASEGT. The CDR3 loop is CASSPRDDWLMNTEAFF. The CDR3 DNA sequence: TGTGCCAGCAGCCCGAGGGACGATTGGTTAATGAACACTGAAGCTTTCTTT.

On this clonotype: Since a much larger clone is just one base distant, this may be a read error. This chain joins TRBV5-1 and TRBJ1-1, with 9 bases lining up with TRBD1. This CDR3 comprises 15 residues. V shed 1 base, J shed 6 bases, and the junction held 7 bases outside the gene matches. CDR1 is SGHRS, CDR2 YFSETQ, per germline. The CDR3 DNA reads TGCGCCAGCAGCTTGTCAGGGACAGGGAGTTCTGAAGCTTTCTTT. Translating it yields CASSLSGTGSSEAFF.

This clonotype was detected ten times or more. This rearrangement joins TRBV7-8 to TRBJ2-7; D possibly corresponds to TRBD2 (6 bases). Trimming took 5 bases from V and 5 from J, leaving 16 bases between them. The germline V gene encodes CDR1 SGHVS and CDR2 FQNEAQ. CDR3 size: 14 residues. The chain's CDR3 is CASSPTTRRDEQYF. CDR3 DNA sequence: TGTGCCAGCAGCCCGACGACTAGGAGGGACGAGCAGTACTTC. Combining the CDR3 with reference TRBV7-8 and TRBJ2-7 gives the whole variable domain GAGVSQSPRYKVAKRGQDVALRCDPISGHVSLFWYQQALGQGPEFLTYFQNEAQLDKSGLPSDRFFAERPEGSVSTLKIQRTQQEDSAVYLCASSPTTRRDEQYFGPGTRLTVT.

This clonotype was seen at least ten times. This rearrangement joins TRBV27 to TRBJ2-5; D is perhaps TRBD2 (6 bases). The CDR3 is made up of 14 amino acids. Per the germline V gene, CDR1 is MNHEY and CDR2 is SMNVEV (reference sequence). The V gene lost 0 bases and the J gene lost 5 bases, with 10 bases spanning the gap. Written as DNA, the CDR3 is TGTGCCAGCAGTTTATCTGGGGGGACCGAGACCCAGTACTTC. This sequence encodes CASSLSGGTETQYF.